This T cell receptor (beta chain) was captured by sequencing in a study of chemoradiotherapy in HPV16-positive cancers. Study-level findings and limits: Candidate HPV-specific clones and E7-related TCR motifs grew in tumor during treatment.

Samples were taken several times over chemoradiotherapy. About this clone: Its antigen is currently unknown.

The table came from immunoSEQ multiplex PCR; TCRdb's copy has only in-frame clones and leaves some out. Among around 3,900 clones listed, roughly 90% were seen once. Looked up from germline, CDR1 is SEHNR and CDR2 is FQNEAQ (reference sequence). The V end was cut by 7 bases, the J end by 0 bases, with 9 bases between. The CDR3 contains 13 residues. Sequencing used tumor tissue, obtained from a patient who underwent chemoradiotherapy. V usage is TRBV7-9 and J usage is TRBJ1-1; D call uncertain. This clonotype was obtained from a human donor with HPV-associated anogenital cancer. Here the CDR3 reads CASTSGVNTEAFF. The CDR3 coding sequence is TGTGCCAGCACCTCCGGGGTGAACACTGAAGCTTTCTTT.